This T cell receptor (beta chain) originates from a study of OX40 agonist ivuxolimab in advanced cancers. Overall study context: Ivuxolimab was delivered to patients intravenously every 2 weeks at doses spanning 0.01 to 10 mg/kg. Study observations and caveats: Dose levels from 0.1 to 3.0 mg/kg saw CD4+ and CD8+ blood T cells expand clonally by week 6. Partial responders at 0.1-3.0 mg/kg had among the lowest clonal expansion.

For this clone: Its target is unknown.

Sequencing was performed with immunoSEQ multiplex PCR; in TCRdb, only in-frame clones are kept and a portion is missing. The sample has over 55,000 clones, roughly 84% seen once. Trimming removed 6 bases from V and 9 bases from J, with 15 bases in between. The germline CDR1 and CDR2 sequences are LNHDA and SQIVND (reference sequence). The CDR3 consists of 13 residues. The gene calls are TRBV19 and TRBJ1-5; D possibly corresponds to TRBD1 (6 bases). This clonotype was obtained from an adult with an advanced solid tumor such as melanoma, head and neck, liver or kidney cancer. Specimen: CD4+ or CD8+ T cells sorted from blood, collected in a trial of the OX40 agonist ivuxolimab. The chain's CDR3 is CASRVQGKRPQHF. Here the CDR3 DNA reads TGTGCCAGTAGGGTTCAGGGGAAAAGGCCCCAGCATTTT.